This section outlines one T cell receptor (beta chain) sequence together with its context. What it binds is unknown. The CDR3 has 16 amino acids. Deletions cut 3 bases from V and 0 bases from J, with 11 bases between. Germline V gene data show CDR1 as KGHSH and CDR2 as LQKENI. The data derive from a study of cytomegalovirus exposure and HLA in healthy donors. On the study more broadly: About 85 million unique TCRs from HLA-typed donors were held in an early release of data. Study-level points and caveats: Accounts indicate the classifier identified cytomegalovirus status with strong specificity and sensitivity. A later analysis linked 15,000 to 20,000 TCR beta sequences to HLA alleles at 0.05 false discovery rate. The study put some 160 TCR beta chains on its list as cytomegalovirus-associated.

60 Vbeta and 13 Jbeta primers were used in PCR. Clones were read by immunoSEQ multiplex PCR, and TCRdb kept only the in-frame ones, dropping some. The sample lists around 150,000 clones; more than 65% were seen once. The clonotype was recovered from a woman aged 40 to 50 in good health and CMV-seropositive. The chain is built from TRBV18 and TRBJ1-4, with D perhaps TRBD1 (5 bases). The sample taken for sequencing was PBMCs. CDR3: CASSPYRPATNEKLFF. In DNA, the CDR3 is TGTGCCAGCTCACCTTACAGGCCAGCAACTAATGAAAAACTGTTTTTT.